This paragraph covers one T cell receptor beta chain sequence. The antigen is unknown. CDR1 and CDR2 (germline): SQVTM, ANQGSEA. The CDR3 has 17 residues. Every sample had its cDNA made across eight separate reactions. TCRdb reprocessed the 5' RACE reads and keeps a single row for each CDR3 protein, giving no DNA. Recorded here are approximately 100,000 distinct CDR3 sequences; the top ten clones represent around 12%. This entry is derived from a study of monozygotic twins with inflammatory bowel disease. Study results and caveats: Researchers were unable to tell different T cell subtypes apart. It was in IBD patients that TCRbeta diversity (inverse Simpson) was lower than in healthy co-twins. Immunosuppressive treatment differences may have increased patient repertoire variability.

The genes are TRBV29-1 and TRBJ2-1; without DNA, the TCRdb call of TRBD2 cannot be checked. Input material: blood. The TCR sequence derives from a human donor with ulcerative colitis or Crohn's disease, or a healthy co-twin of an affected twin (not recorded which). CDR3 sequence: CSAQLAGGLVLQHEQFF.